This TCR beta chain was identified in a study of blood T cells in healthy people across ages. V shed 3 bases and J shed 2 bases, with 13 bases lying between them. Germline V lookup: CDR1 SGHRS, CDR2 YFSETQ. The CDR3 is 15 residues long. Primed by a sample-barcoded 5' primer and a J-beta primer mix, a second PCR proceeded for about 7 to 11 cycles. TCRdb re-analysed the 5' RACE reads in MiXCR, keeping a single row per CDR3 protein. Of about 830,000 distinct CDR3 sequences in the sample, approximately 67% were seen once. The TCR comes from a man younger than 40 in good health. The sequencing input was blood. The chain joins TRBV5-1 to TRBJ2-3, with D possibly being TRBD2 (5 bases). CDR3 coding DNA: TGCGCCAGCAGCTATGGCGAGCGGCACACAGATACGCAGTATTTT. This sequence encodes CASSYGERHTDTQYF.